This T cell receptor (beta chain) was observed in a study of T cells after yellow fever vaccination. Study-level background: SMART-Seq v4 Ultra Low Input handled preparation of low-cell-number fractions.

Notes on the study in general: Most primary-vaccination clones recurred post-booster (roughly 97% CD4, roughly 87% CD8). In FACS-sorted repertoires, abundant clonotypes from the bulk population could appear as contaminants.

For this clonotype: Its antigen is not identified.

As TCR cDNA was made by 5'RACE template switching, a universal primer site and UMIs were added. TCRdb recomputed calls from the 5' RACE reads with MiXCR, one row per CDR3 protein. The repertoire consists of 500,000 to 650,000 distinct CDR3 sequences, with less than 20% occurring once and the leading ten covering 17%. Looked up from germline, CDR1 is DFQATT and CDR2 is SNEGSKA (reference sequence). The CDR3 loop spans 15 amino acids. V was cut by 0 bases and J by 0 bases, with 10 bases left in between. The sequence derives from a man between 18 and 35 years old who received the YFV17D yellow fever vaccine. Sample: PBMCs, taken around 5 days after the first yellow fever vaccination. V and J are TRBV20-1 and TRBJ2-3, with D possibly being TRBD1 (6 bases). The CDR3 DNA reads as TGCAGTGCTAGAGATCCGGGACAAAGCACAGATACGCAGTATTTT. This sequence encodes CSARDPGQSTDTQYF.